The rows below give T cell receptor beta chains drawn from one sample of a study of cytomegalovirus exposure and HLA in healthy donors. TCRdb's copy holds only in-frame clones and misses some; the assay was immunoSEQ multiplex PCR. The sample has under 200,000 clones; roughly 85% are singletons. Sequencing was done on a sample of PBMCs. The receptors originated from a woman aged 45-65 years in good health and CMV-seronegative. Each CDR3 is given with its conserved first and last residue. The order of the fields is J gene, V gene, CDR3 length, clone size, D gene, CDR3 protein, CDR3 DNA. The D gene is left open where the match is weak. Size tells how often a clone was seen (once, few, many) or the class of an expanded clone, and some rows leave it out.

TRBJ2-1 TRBV6-1 15 NA TRBD1 CASSEGTGLYNEQFF TGTGCCAGCAGTGAAGGGACAGGTCTTTACAATGAGCAGTTCTTC
TRBJ2-7 TRBV10-3 13 NA TRBD2 CAISGGGPSEQYF TGTGCCATCAGTGGGGGAGGGCCCTCCGAGCAGTACTTC
TRBJ2-2 TRBV15 16 NA TRBD1 CATSGTGVLNTGELFF TGTGCCACCAGCGGTACAGGGGTTTTGAACACCGGGGAGCTGTTTTTT
TRBJ2-3 TRBV27 16 NA TRBD2 CASSLGASGSADTQYF TGTGCCAGCAGTTTAGGGGCTAGCGGGAGTGCAGATACGCAGTATTTT
TRBJ2-7 TRBV6-1 15 NA TRBD2 CASSRLAGTFNEQYF TGTGCCAGCAGTCGACTAGCGGGGACTTTCAACGAGCAGTACTTC
TRBJ1-2 TRBV30 15 NA TRBD1 CAWSVWATGGNGYTF TGTGCCTGGAGTGTTTGGGCGACAGGGGGGAATGGCTACACCTTC
TRBJ2-2 TRBV19 16 NA NA CASSTSPLAGTGELFF TGTGCCAGTAGTACCTCCCCACTAGCAGGCACCGGGGAGCTGTTTTTT
TRBJ1-1 TRBV19 15 NA TRBD1 CASSIRGQGNTEAFF TGTGCCAGTAGTATAAGGGGACAGGGGAACACTGAAGCTTTCTTT
TRBJ2-6 TRBV9 16 NA NA CASSPRGGAGANVLTF TGTGCCAGCAGCCCGAGAGGCGGGGCTGGGGCCAACGTCCTGACTTTC
TRBJ2-3 TRBV7-9 14 few NA CSSSLGLATDTQYF TGTTCCAGCAGCTTAGGACTTGCCACAGATACGCAGTATTTT
TRBJ1-1 TRBV27 14 NA NA CASSPTRRSTEAFF TGTGCCAGCAGCCCCACCCGTAGAAGCACTGAAGCTTTCTTT
TRBJ1-1 TRBV30 13 few NA CAWRKGGRTEAFF TGTGCCTGGAGGAAGGGGGGGCGCACTGAAGCTTTCTTT
TRBJ2-7 TRBV6-6 13 NA NA CASSYDNSYEQYF TGTGCTAGCAGTTACGACAATTCCTACGAGCAGTACTTC
TRBJ2-1 TRBV15 14 NA TRBD1 CATSNNRGYNEQFF TGTGCCACCAGCAATAACAGGGGTTACAATGAGCAGTTCTTC
TRBJ1-5 TRBV10-2 14 NA NA CASSERGSNQPQHF TGCGCCAGCAGTGAGAGGGGTAGCAATCAGCCCCAGCATTTT
TRBJ2-3 TRBV9 15 few NA CASSTGRGPTDTQYF TGTGCCAGCAGTACAGGGCGGGGGCCCACAGATACGCAGTATTTT
TRBJ1-5 TRBV30 15 NA NA CAWSVADYSNQPQHF TGTGCCTGGAGTGTGGCAGATTATAGCAATCAGCCCCAGCATTTT
TRBJ1-1 TRBV7-8 14 NA TRBD1 CASSLDRGYTEAFF TGTGCCAGCAGCTTAGACAGGGGCTACACTGAAGCTTTCTTT
TRBJ2-1 TRBV7-8 18 NA TRBD2 CASSVRREGRGAYNEQFF TGTGCCAGCAGCGTTAGGCGGGAGGGCCGGGGGGCCTACAATGAGCAGTTCTTC
TRBJ2-7 TRBV30 14 NA NA CAWSGGARPYEQYF TGTGCCTGGAGTGGGGGCGCCCGCCCCTACGAGCAGTACTTC
TRBJ1-6 TRBV19 12 NA NA CASSAGSSPLHF TGTGCCAGTAGTGCCGGTAGCTCACCCCTCCACTTT
TRBJ1-2 TRBV18 14 NA TRBD1 CASSPGQGSDGYTF TGTGCCAGCTCACCTGGACAGGGAAGTGATGGCTACACCTTC
TRBJ1-5 TRBV28 16 NA NA CASSPSVGGDNQPQHF TGTGCCAGCAGCCCATCCGTGGGGGGAGACAATCAGCCCCAGCATTTT
TRBJ2-7 TRBV4-1 17 NA TRBD2 CASSQDVGVAGAYEQYF TGCGCCAGCAGCCAAGATGTAGGCGTTGCGGGAGCCTACGAGCAGTACTTC
TRBJ1-5 TRBV6-1 15 few NA CASSEVGVGNQPQHF TGTGCCAGCAGTGAAGTAGGGGTGGGCAATCAGCCCCAGCATTTT
TRBJ2-7 TRBV28 11 NA NA CASSPAYEQYF TGTGCCAGCAGTCCGGCCTACGAGCAGTACTTC
TRBJ2-1 TRBV25-1 16 NA TRBD1 CASSGTGTGAYNEQFF TGTGCCAGCAGTGGGACCGGGACAGGGGCTTACAATGAGCAGTTCTTC
TRBJ2-3 TRBV6-4 16 once TRBD2 CASSVLAGGEIDTQYF TGTGCCAGCAGTGTCCTAGCGGGAGGAGAGATAGATACGCAGTATTTT
TRBJ2-1 TRBV5-1 15 once TRBD2 CASSPLAGSPNEQFF TGCGCCAGCAGCCCACTAGCGGGATCCCCCAATGAGCAGTTCTTC
TRBJ2-1 TRBV5-6 17 NA TRBD1 CASSRLWTGSSYNEQFF TGTGCCAGCAGCCGGCTGTGGACAGGGAGCTCCTACAATGAGCAGTTCTTC
TRBJ2-1 TRBV7-3 13 NA NA CASSPTNYNEQFF TGTGCCAGCAGCCCGACTAACTACAATGAGCAGTTCTTC
TRBJ1-2 TRBV6-1 14 NA NA CASSEYYYSGGYTF TGTGCCAGCAGTGAATATTACTATTCGGGGGGCTACACCTTC
TRBJ2-5 TRBV7-2 15 NA TRBD2 CASSSRLAGMETQYF TGTGCCAGCAGCTCCCGACTAGCGGGGATGGAGACCCAGTACTTC
TRBJ2-1 TRBV9 15 NA NA CASSVDPSSYNEQFF TGTGCCAGCAGCGTAGACCCTTCTAGCTACAATGAGCAGTTCTTC
TRBJ2-5 TRBV4-1 14 NA NA CASSQVSPQETQYF TGCGCCAGCAGCCAAGTCTCCCCCCAAGAGACCCAGTACTTC
TRBJ2-7 TRBV27 14 NA NA CASSLLTSPDEQYF TGTGCCAGCAGCCTATTGACTAGTCCCGACGAGCAGTACTTC
TRBJ1-1 TRBV20-1 11 NA TRBD1 CSARRTGQAFF TGCAGTGCTAGAAGGACAGGACAAGCTTTCTTT
TRBJ2-1 TRBV18 14 once TRBD2 CASGSGTSYNEQFF TGTGCCAGCGGTAGCGGGACCTCCTACAATGAGCAGTTCTTC
TRBJ2-5 TRBV5-1 15 NA NA CASSLYEGKRETQYF TGCGCCAGCAGCTTGTATGAGGGAAAAAGAGAGACCCAGTACTTC
TRBJ1-2 TRBV28 14 few NA CASSPGGVNYGYTF TGTGCCAGCAGCCCCGGAGGGGTTAACTATGGCTACACCTTC
TRBJ2-7 TRBV30 12 NA NA CAGGGGSYEQYF TGTGCAGGGGGGGGCGGCTCCTACGAGCAGTACTTC
TRBJ2-7 TRBV29-1 12 NA NA CSVVSVTYEQYF TGCAGCGTTGTCAGTGTTACCTACGAGCAGTACTTC
TRBJ1-4 TRBV19 15 NA NA CASSKGGSRDRKLFF TGTGCCAGTAGTAAAGGGGGTAGCAGGGATCGAAAACTGTTTTTT
TRBJ2-5 TRBV30 16 NA TRBD2 CAWTGTSGRGQETQYF TGTGCCTGGACCGGGACTAGCGGGAGGGGTCAAGAGACCCAGTACTTC
TRBJ2-7 TRBV18 14 NA TRBD1 CASSRTGGYHEQYF TGTGCCAGCTCACGTACAGGGGGCTATCATGAGCAGTACTTC
TRBJ2-7 TRBV10-3 15 few TRBD1 CAISGLGQGAYEQYF TGTGCCATCAGTGGGTTGGGACAGGGAGCCTACGAGCAGTACTTC
TRBJ2-3 TRBV9 16 NA TRBD2 CASSVVGGGNTDTQYF TGTGCCAGCAGCGTAGTGGGCGGGGGAAACACAGATACGCAGTATTTT
TRBJ2-1 TRBV5-1 14 NA TRBD2 CASSPSGTYNEQFF TGCGCCAGCAGCCCTAGCGGGACTTACAATGAGCAGTTCTTC
TRBJ1-1 TRBV29-1 12 once TRBD1 CSARTGHTEAFF TGCAGCGCTCGGACAGGGCACACTGAAGCTTTCTTT
TRBJ1-1 TRBV9 12 once NA CASSPGGPEAFF TGTGCCAGCAGCCCCGGGGGGCCGGAAGCTTTCTTT
TRBJ2-7 TRBV5-1 15 NA NA CASSLVVGSSYEQYF TGCGCCAGCAGCTTGGTGGTCGGGAGCTCCTACGAGCAGTACTTC
TRBJ1-4 TRBV7-2 15 NA TRBD1 CASSLSTGWGEKLFF TGTGCCAGCAGCTTATCGACAGGGTGGGGTGAAAAACTGTTTTTT
TRBJ2-7 TRBV25-1 15 NA NA CASSDAGSARYEQYF TGTGCCAGCAGTGATGCAGGCTCGGCCAGGTACGAGCAGTACTTC
TRBJ1-1 TRBV14 15 NA TRBD1 CASSPTTGRNTEAFF TGTGCCAGCAGCCCTACGACAGGGCGAAACACTGAAGCTTTCTTT